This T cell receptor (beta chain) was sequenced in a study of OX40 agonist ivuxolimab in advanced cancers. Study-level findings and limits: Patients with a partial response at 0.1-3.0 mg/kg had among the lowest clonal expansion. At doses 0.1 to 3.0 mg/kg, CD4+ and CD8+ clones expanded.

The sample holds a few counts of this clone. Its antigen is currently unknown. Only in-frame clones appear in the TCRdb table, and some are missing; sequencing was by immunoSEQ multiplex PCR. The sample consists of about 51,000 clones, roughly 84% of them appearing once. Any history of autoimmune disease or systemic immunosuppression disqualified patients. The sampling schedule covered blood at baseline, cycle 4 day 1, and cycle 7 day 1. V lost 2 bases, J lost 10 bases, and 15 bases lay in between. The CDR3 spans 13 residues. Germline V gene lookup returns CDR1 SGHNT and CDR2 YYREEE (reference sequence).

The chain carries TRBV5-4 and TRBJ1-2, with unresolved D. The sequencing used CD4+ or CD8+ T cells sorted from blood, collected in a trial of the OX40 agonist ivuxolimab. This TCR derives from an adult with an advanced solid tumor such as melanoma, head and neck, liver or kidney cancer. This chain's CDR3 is CASSLSSPANYTF. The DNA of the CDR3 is TGTGCCAGCAGCTTAAGCTCCCCCGCCAACTACACCTTC.